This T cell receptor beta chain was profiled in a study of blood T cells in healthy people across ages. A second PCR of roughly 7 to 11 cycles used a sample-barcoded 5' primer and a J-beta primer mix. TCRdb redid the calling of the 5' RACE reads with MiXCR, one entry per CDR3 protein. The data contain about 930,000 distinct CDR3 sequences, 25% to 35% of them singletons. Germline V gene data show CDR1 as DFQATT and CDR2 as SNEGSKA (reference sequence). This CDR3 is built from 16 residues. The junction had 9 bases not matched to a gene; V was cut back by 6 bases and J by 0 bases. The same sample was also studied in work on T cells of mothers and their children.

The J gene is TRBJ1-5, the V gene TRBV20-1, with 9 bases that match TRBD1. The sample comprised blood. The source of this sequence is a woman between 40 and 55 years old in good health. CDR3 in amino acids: CSATPGTGNSNQPQHF. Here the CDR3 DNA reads TGCAGTGCCACCCCCGGGACAGGGAATAGCAATCAGCCCCAGCATTTT.